This T cell receptor (beta chain) stems from a study of shared T cell receptors in the human thymus. V shed 3 bases and J 3 bases; nucleotides not matched to a gene: 7. The CDR3 spans 16 residues. Germline CDR1 reads MNHEY; CDR2 reads SVGAGI. Measured with immunoSEQ multiplex PCR; TCRdb has only the in-frame clones, and not every one. The sample consists of almost 550,000 clones, about 80% of them appearing once. This sample also appeared in a second study, on human thymus T cells. That report adds: All donors were healthy Finnish infants who were undergoing corrective surgery to treat congenital heart defects. During corrective heart surgery, resections were taken, and the thymus tissue came from them. Related research has reported that thymic repertoires overlap highly among unrelated individuals.

This clonotype was obtained from a boy under three years old with a congenital heart defect. This chain joins TRBV6-5 and TRBJ2-2, with TRBD1 identical over 7 bases. The sample comprised thymocytes. This CDR3 is CASSYRQGEDTGELFF. The CDR3 DNA reads TGTGCCAGCAGTTATCGACAGGGTGAGGACACCGGGGAGCTGTTTTTT.